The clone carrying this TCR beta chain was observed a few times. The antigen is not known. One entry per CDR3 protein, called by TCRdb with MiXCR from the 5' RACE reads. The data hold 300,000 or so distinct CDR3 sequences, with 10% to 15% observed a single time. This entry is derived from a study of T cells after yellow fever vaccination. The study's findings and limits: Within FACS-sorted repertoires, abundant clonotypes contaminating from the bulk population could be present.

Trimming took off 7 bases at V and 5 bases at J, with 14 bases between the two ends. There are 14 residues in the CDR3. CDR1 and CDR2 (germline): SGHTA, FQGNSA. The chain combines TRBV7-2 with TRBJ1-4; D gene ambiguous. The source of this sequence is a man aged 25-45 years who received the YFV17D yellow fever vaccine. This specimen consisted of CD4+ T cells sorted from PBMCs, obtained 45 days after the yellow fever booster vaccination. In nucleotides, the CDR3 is TGTGCCAGCACCCGAATGGGCCAAAATGAAAAACTGTTTTTT. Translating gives CASTRMGQNEKLFF.